Listed here are 22 T cell receptor beta chains from one sample, sequenced in a study of blood T cell repertoires in COVID-19. The protocol was immunoSEQ multiplex PCR, while the TCRdb copy is restricted to in-frame clones and leaves out a portion. Of 350,000 to 500,000 clones in the sample, about 90% were seen once. The material sequenced was peripheral blood. The receptors derive from a man aged 18 to 30 with COVID-19, enrolled during active disease.

This clone has only one observation. The V and J genes are TRBV19 and TRBJ1-2; D may be TRBD1 (6 bases). This CDR3 has 16 residues. Germline-derived CDR1 and CDR2 are LNHDA and SQIVND (reference sequence). V dropped 2 bases and J dropped 3 bases, with 16 bases sitting between them. The chain's CDR3 is CASSISQGSLYYGYTF. The CDR3, as DNA: TGTGCCAGTAGTATATCACAGGGTTCACTGTACTATGGCTACACCTTC.

V gene TRBV5-5 combines with J gene TRBJ2-7; D is perhaps TRBD1 (5 bases). The CDR3 runs 15 residues. Germline V gene lookup returns CDR1 SGHKS and CDR2 YYEKEE (reference sequence). The V end was cut by 2 bases, the J end by 0 bases, with 12 bases between. CDR3 sequence (DNA): TGTGCCAGCAGCTTTAGGGGAAGCTTCTCCTACGAGCAGTACTTC. This encodes CASSFRGSFSYEQYF.

This chain joins TRBV19 and TRBJ2-3, with D possibly TRBD2 on 7 matching bases. The CDR3 contains 13 residues. Looked up from germline, CDR1 is LNHDA and CDR2 is SQIVND (reference sequence). V was clipped by 9 bases and J by 6 bases, with 16 bases between them. The CDR3 DNA sequence: TGTGCCAGCCGCCTGGCGGGGGCGGATACGCAGTATTTT. Its protein product is CASRLAGADTQYF.

In its sample, this clone was seen many times. V usage is TRBV28 and J usage is TRBJ2-1; D is possibly TRBD2 (6 bases). Germline-derived CDR1 and CDR2 are MDHEN and SYDVKM. The V end was cut by 6 bases, the J end by 2 bases, with 14 bases between. This CDR3 region has 15 residues. DNA for the CDR3: TGTGCCAGCAGGCGTAACGGGGAGGCCTACAATGAGCAGTTCTTC. It specifies CASRRNGEAYNEQFF.

As to this clone: Other DNA sequences of this sample code for an identical CDR3. The genes are TRBV9 and TRBJ2-1; 11 positions match TRBD2. The germline CDR1 and CDR2 sequences are SGDLS and YYNGEE. J lost 7 bases, V lost 0 bases, and 3 bases had no gene match. This CDR3 is 15 amino acids long. In DNA form, the CDR3 reads TGTGCCAGCAGCGTAGAACTAGCGGGGGATAATGAGCAGTTCTTC. It translates to CASSVELAGDNEQFF.

V usage is TRBV4-1 and J usage is TRBJ2-1; maybe TRBD2 (5 bases). CDR1 and CDR2 from the germline V gene are MGHRA and YSYEKL. This CDR3 region has 16 residues. V lost 0 bases and J 6 bases, leaving 15 bases between the germline ends. CDR3 in amino acids: CASSQDSSRSRNEQFF. The CDR3 DNA follows: TGCGCCAGCAGCCAAGATTCTAGCCGGTCTCGCAATGAGCAGTTCTTC.

This clone was recorded only once. J is TRBJ2-1 and V is TRBV30; 11 bases align to TRBD2. The V segment lost 3 bases and the J segment 6 bases; nucleotides outside the gene matches: 4. CDR3 length equals 14 residues. The V gene's germline CDR1 is GTSNPN and CDR2 SVGIG (reference sequence). CDR3 region: CAWRTSGTGNEQFF. The CDR3 DNA reads as TGTGCCTGGAGGACTAGCGGGACAGGCAATGAGCAGTTCTTC. The full variable domain, rest sourced from reference TRBV30 and TRBJ2-1, is SQTIHQWPATLVQPVGSPLSLECTVEGTSNPNLYWYRQAAGRGLQLLFYSVGIGQISSEVPQNLSASRPQDRQFILSSKKLLLSDSGFYLCAWRTSGTGNEQFFGPGTRLTVL.

The V gene is TRBV7-2, the J gene TRBJ1-3; no reliable D call. V lost 5 bases and J lost 3, with 11 bases in between. This CDR3 region has 14 residues. In germline, CDR1 is SGHTA, CDR2 FQGNSA. The CDR3 protein is CASSRSRDGNTIYF. The CDR3 region has the DNA TGTGCCAGCAGCCGCTCTAGAGATGGAAACACCATATATTTT.

The chain links TRBV6-5 to TRBJ1-2; TRBD1 matches 7 bases. The trim removed 6 bases at V and 2 bases at J, leaving 9 bases unmatched. CDR1 is MNHEY, CDR2 SVGAGI, per germline. This CDR3 comprises 15 residues. The CDR3 region is CASSGRNRGNYGYTF. The CDR3 DNA reads TGTGCCAGCAGCGGCCGAAACAGGGGAAACTATGGCTACACCTTC.

The table lists this clone with a count of one. The chain uses TRBV30 and TRBJ1-3; a possible D gene is TRBD1 (6 bases). The CDR3 spans 14 residues. Trimming removed 0 bases from V and 2 bases from J, with 8 bases in between. CDR1 and CDR2 (germline): GTSNPN, SVGIG (reference sequence). In nucleotides, the CDR3 is TGTGCCTGGAGTGTAGGGGGAACTGGAAACACCATATATTTT. It codes for CAWSVGGTGNTIYF.

This chain links TRBV5-1 with TRBJ2-7; weak D call: TRBD2 (5 bases). CDR3 size: 14 residues. Deletions cut 1 base from V and 0 bases from J, with 8 bases between. The V gene's germline CDR1 is SGHRS and CDR2 YFSETQ. CDR3 amino acids: CASSLLAPSYEQYF. The CDR3 bases are TGCGCCAGCAGCTTGCTAGCACCCTCCTACGAGCAGTACTTC.

This rearrangement joins TRBV30 to TRBJ1-2, with D uncertain. Germline V lookup: CDR1 GTSNPN, CDR2 SVGIG (reference sequence). There are 13 residues in the CDR3. Trimming took 2 bases from V and 6 from J, leaving 13 bases between them. The CDR3 here is CAWSPGSQNGYTF. As DNA, the CDR3 is TGTGCCTGGAGTCCCGGGTCGCAGAATGGCTACACCTTC.

The chain is built from TRBV7-2 and TRBJ2-7; 11 bases line up with TRBD2. V gave up 4 bases and J gave up 2 bases; unmatched junction bases: 4. CDR3 length equals 15 residues. Germline V gene sequence: CDR1 SGHTA, CDR2 FQGNSA. In nucleotides, the CDR3 is TGTGCCAGCAGCTCGGTAGCGGGAGGGCCCTACGAGCAGTACTTC. As protein: CASSSVAGGPYEQYF.

The rearrangement links TRBV5-1 to TRBJ2-5; 11 bases fit TRBD2. CDR1 is SGHRS and CDR2 is YFSETQ in the germline V gene. CDR3 length: 16 amino acids. J lost 4 bases, V lost 4 bases, and 9 bases had no gene match. This CDR3 reads CASSLLAGAPAETQYF. DNA of the CDR3: TGCGCCAGCAGCCTACTAGCGGGGGCGCCTGCAGAGACCCAGTACTTC.

This clone appeared a single time. This CDR3 fails to terminate in the conserved phenylalanine or tryptophan, so it likely reflects a read error. It is unclear where the CDR3 begins or ends on the DNA, so no DNA is shown, and the CDR3 is as TCRdb lists it. The V gene is TRBV19, the J gene TRBJ2-7; no DNA check was done on the table's D call, TRBD1. The germline CDR1 and CDR2 sequences are LNHDA and SQIVND (reference sequence). Counting both end residues, the CDR3 totals 10 amino acids. The chain's CDR3 is CASSRRDRGI.

The V call is TRBV28, the J call TRBJ1-5; D unresolved. The V end lost 5 bases, the J end lost 11 bases, and 19 bases lay between the germline ends. CDR1 MDHEN and CDR2 SYDVKM come from the germline V gene. The CDR3 extends over 14 amino acids. For the CDR3, the DNA is TGTGCCAGCAGTCTCCCGCGGGATTCGGGGACCCAGCATTTT. It specifies CASSLPRDSGTQHF.

The chain recombines TRBV6-4 with TRBJ2-1; TRBD2 agrees at 10 bases. J lost 6 bases, V lost 5 bases, and 7 bases had no gene match. Per germline, CDR1 MRHNA and CDR2 SNTAGT. CDR3 length equals 15 residues. This CDR3 is CASSSLAGSGNEQFF. The CDR3 coding sequence is TGTGCCAGCAGTTCACTAGCGGGATCAGGCAATGAGCAGTTCTTC.

V is TRBV6-5 and J is TRBJ1-6; D remains unclear. The CDR3 contains 15 residues. The germline gives CDR1 MNHEY, CDR2 SVGAGI. V lost 2 bases to trimming and J lost 7 bases, with 12 bases between them. CDR3 amino acids: CASSYNPVMNSPLHF. CDR3 coding DNA: TGTGCCAGCAGTTACAACCCAGTAATGAATTCACCCCTCCACTTT.

The chain carries TRBV7-8 and TRBJ1-5; TRBD1 aligns across 8 bases. The CDR3 runs to 16 residues. The V segment lost 1 base and the J segment 4 bases; nucleotides outside the gene matches: 6. Germline V CDR1 and CDR2: SGHVS, FQNEAQ. The CDR3 DNA follows: TGTGCCAGCAGCTTAGAATGGACAGGGAGGAATCAGCCCCAGCATTTT. Encoded protein: CASSLEWTGRNQPQHF.

With regard to this clone: The same CDR3 also results from other DNA sequences found in this sample. V is TRBV5-1 and J is TRBJ2-2; 10 bases line up with TRBD2. The junction had 0 bases not matched to a gene; V was cut back by 0 bases and J by 1 base. Germline V CDR1 and CDR2: SGHRS, YFSETQ. The CDR3 extends over 16 amino acids. DNA of the CDR3: TGCGCCAGCAGCTTGGGGACTAGCGGGAACACCGGGGAGCTGTTTTTT. It specifies CASSLGTSGNTGELFF.

The chain uses TRBV7-9 and TRBJ2-7; 9 bases align to TRBD1. Germline CDR1 and CDR2: SEHNR and FQNEAQ (reference sequence). The CDR3 length is 14 residues. Trimming took 4 bases from V and 3 from J; bases not matched to a gene: 4. The CDR3 DNA follows: TGTGCCAGCAGCTATTGGGACAGGGACTACGAGCAGTACTTC. Translating it yields CASSYWDRDYEQYF.

The chain carries TRBV11-2 and TRBJ2-7, with TRBD1 identical over 11 bases. The CDR3 spans 15 residues. CDR1 SGHAT and CDR2 FQNNGV come from the germline V gene. J was trimmed by 6 bases and V by 5 bases; bases with no gene match: 9. The CDR3 is CASSLGTGGAFEQYF. CDR3 DNA: TGTGCCAGCAGCCTAGGGACAGGGGGTGCCTTCGAGCAGTACTTC.